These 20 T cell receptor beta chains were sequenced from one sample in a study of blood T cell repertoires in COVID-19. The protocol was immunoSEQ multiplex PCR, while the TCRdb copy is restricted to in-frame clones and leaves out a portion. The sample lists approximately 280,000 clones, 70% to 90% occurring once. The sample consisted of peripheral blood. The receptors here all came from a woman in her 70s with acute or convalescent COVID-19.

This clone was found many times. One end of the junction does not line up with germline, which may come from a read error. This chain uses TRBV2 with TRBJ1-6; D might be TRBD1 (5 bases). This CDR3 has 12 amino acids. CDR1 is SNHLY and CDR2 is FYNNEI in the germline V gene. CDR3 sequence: CASRDGGSPLHF. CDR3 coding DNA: TGTGCCAGCCGTGATGGGGGGTCGCCCCTCCACTTT.

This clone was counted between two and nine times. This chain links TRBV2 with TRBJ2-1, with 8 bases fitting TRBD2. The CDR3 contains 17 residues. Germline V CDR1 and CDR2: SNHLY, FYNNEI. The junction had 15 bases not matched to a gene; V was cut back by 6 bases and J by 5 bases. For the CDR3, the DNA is TGTGCCAGCAGCCCCAGCGGGCGGGGGGCTTATAACAATGAGCAGTTCTTC. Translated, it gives CASSPSGRGAYNNEQFF.

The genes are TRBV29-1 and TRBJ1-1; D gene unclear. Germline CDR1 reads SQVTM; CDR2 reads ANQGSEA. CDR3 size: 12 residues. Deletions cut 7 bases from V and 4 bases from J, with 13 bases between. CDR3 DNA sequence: TGCAGCGGACAAACGGGAGGCACTGAAGCTTTCTTT. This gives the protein CSGQTGGTEAFF.

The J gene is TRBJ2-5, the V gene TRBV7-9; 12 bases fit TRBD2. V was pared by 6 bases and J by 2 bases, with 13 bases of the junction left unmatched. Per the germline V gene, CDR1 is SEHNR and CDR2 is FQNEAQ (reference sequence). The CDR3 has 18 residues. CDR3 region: CASSPTLRLAGDQETQYF. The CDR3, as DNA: TGTGCCAGCAGTCCAACCTTAAGACTAGCGGGGGATCAAGAGACCCAGTACTTC.

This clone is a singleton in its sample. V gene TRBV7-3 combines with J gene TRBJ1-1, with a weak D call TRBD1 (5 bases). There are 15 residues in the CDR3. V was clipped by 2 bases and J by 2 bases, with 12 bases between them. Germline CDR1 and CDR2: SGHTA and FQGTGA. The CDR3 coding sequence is TGTGCCAGCAGCTTATCTGGGGCTCGAAACACTGAAGCTTTCTTT. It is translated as CASSLSGARNTEAFF.

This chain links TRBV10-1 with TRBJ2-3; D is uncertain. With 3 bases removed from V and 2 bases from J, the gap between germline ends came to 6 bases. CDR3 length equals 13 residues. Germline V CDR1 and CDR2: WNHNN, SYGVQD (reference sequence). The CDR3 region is CASSDTATDTQYF. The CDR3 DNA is TGCGCCAGCAGTGATACAGCCACAGATACGCAGTATTTT.

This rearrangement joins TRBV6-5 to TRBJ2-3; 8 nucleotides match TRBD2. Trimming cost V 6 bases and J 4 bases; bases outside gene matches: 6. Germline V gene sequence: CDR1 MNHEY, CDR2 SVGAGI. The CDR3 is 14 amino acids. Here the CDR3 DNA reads TGTGCCAGCAGACCGGGACTAGGGGCAGATACGCAGTATTTT. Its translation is CASRPGLGADTQYF.

The CDR3 sequence: CASSLVGQGNTEAFF. The CDR3 DNA reads TGTGCCAGCAGCTTAGTTGGGCAGGGGAACACTGAAGCTTTCTTT. The V and J genes are TRBV7-2 and TRBJ1-1, with D tentatively TRBD1 (5 bases). The CDR3 has 15 amino acids. In germline, CDR1 is SGHTA, CDR2 FQGNSA. The V end lost 1 base, the J end lost 1 base, and 10 bases lay between the germline ends. The full variable domain, its missing parts supplied by reference TRBV7-2 and TRBJ1-1, is GAGVSQSPSNKVTEKGKDVELRCDPISGHTALYWYRQSLGQGLEFLIYFQGNSAPDKSGLPSDRFSAERTGGSVSTLTIQRTQQEDSAVYLCASSLVGQGNTEAFFGQGTRLTVV.

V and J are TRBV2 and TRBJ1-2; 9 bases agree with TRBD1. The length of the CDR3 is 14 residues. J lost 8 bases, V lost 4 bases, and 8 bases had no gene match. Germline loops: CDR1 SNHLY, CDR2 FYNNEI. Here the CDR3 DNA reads TGTGCCAGCAGTGTGGGACAGGGTCCCGACGGCTACACCTTC. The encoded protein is CASSVGQGPDGYTF. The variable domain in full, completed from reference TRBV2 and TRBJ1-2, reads EPEVTQTPSHQVTQMGQEVILRCVPISNHLYFYWYRQILGQKVEFLVSFYNNEISEKSEIFDDQFSVERPDGSNFTLKIRSTKLEDSAMYFCASSVGQGPDGYTFGSGTRLTVV.

The CDR3 DNA follows: TGTGCCTGGAACCAGGGGAGGAACACCGGGGAGCTGTTTTTT. Translation gives CAWNQGRNTGELFF. The rearrangement joins TRBV30 to TRBJ2-2, with D perhaps TRBD1 (6 bases). Trimming left V 4 bases short and J 1 base short, with 10 bases between. Germline-derived CDR1 and CDR2 are GTSNPN and SVGIG (reference sequence). The CDR3 is 14 residues long.

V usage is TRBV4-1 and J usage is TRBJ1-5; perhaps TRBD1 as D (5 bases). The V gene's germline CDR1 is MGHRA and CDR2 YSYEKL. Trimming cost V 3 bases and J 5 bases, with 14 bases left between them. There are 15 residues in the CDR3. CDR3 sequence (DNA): TGCGCCAGCAGCCACTCCACAGGCCCCCATCAGCCCCAGCATTTT. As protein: CASSHSTGPHQPQHF.

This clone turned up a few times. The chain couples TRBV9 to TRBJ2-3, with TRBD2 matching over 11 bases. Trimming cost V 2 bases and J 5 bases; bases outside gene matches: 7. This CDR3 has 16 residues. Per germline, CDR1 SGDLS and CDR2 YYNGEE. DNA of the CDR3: TGTGCCAGCAGCGTTCTAGCGGGGGGAGGGGGAGATACGCAGTATTTT. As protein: CASSVLAGGGGDTQYF.

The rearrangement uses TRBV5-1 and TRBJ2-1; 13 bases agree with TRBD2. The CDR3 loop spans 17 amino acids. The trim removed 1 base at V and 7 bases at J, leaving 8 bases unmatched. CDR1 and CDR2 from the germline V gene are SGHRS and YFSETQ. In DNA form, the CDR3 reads TGCGCCAGCAGCTTGTGGGGACTAGCGGGGAGAGGGAATGAGCAGTTCTTC. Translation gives CASSLWGLAGRGNEQFF.

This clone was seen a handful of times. CDR3 in DNA: TGTGCCTGGAGTTTGGCGGGAACAGATACGCAGTATTTT. Translation: CAWSLAGTDTQYF. V is TRBV30 and J is TRBJ2-3; a possible D gene is TRBD2 (6 bases). V dropped 2 bases and J dropped 3 bases, with 9 bases sitting between them. The CDR3 is 13 residues long. Per the germline V gene, CDR1 is GTSNPN and CDR2 is SVGIG (reference sequence).

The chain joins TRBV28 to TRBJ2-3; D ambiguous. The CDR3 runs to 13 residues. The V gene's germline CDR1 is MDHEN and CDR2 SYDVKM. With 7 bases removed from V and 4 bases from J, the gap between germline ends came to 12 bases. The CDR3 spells CASKLQVADTQYF. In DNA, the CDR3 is TGTGCCAGCAAACTTCAAGTTGCAGATACGCAGTATTTT.

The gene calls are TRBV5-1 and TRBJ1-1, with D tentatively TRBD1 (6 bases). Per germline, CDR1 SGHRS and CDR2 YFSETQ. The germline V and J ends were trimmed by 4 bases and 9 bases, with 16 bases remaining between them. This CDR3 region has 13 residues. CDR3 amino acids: CASSPEGGPKAFF. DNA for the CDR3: TGCGCCAGCAGCCCGGAGGGGGGGCCAAAAGCTTTCTTT.

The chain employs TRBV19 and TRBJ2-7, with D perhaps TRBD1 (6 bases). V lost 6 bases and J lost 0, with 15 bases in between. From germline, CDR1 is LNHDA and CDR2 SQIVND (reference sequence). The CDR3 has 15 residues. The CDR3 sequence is CASSLRQAGSYEQYF. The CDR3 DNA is TGTGCCAGTAGCCTCCGACAGGCGGGCTCCTACGAGCAGTACTTC.

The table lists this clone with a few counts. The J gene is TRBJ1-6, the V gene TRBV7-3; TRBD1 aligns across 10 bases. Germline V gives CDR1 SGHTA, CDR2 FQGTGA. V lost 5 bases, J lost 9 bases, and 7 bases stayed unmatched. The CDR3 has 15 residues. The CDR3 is CASSPRGTGVSPLHF. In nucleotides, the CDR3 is TGTGCCAGCAGCCCGAGGGGGACAGGGGTTTCACCCCTCCACTTT.

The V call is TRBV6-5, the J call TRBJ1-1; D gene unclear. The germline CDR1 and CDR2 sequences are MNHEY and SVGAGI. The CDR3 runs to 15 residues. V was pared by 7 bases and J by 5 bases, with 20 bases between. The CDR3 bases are TGTGCCAGCATCACCCCTAAGGCGGGAGGGACTGAAGCTTTCTTT. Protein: CASITPKAGGTEAFF.

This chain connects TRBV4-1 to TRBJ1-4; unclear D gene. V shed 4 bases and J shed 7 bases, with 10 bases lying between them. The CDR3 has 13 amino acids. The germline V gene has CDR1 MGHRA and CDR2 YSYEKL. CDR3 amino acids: CASSRGLFEKLFF. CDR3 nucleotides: TGCGCCAGCAGCCGAGGTCTGTTTGAAAAACTGTTTTTT.